This TCR beta chain is from a study of CD8 T cells in Susac syndrome. High-throughput TCR beta sequencing covered peripheral CD8+ and CD4+ T cells. The germline V gene has CDR1 LGHNA and CDR2 YNFKEQ. The V end lost 4 bases, the J end lost 8 bases, and 21 bases lay between the germline ends. The length of the CDR3 is 16 residues. An input of about 0.45 to 1 ug of RNA was subjected to reverse transcription using random hexamers. Amplification of TCR beta CDR3 spanned 54 Vbeta and 13 Jbeta via immunoSEQ multiplex PCR. MiXCR, run by TCRdb on the immunoSEQ multiplex PCR reads, gives a single entry per CDR3 protein. Of approximately 200,000 distinct CDR3 sequences in the sample, around 93% were seen once.

This sequence was found in a human donor with multiple sclerosis. Sequences were obtained from CD4+ T cells from PBMCs. The rearrangement links TRBV4-2 to TRBJ2-1, with TRBD1 as a possible D gene (6 bases). CDR3 nucleotides: TGTGCCAGCAGCCCAACGGTGTACAGGGTTGGGCATGAGCAGTTCTTC. Translated, it gives CASSPTVYRVGHEQFF.